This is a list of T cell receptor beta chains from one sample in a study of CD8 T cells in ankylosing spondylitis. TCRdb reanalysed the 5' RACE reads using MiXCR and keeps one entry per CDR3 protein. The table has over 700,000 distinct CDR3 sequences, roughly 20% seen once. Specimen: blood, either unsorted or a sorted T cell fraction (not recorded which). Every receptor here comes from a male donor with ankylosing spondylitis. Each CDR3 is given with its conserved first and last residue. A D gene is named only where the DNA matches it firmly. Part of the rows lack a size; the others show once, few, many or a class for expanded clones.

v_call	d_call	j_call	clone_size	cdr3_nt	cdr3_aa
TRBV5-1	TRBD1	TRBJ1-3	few	TGCGCCAGCAGCCCCTGGGACAGGGGCTGGACTGGAAACACCATATATTTT	CASSPWDRGWTGNTIYF
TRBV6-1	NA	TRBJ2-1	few	TGTGCCAGCAGTGCCCCCCATCGACAGGACAATGAGCAGTTCTTC	CASSAPHRQDNEQFF
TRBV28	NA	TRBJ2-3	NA	TGTGCCAGCAACAAGGACAGTTCTAGCACAGATACGCAGTATTTT	CASNKDSSSTDTQYF
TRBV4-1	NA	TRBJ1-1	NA	TGCGCCAGCAGCCAAAAGGACGGAGACACTGAAGCTTTCTTT	CASSQKDGDTEAFF
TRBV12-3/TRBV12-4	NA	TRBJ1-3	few	TGTCCCAGCAGTCGTAAGGGGAACACCATATATTTT	CPSSRKGNTIYF
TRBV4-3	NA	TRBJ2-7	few	TGCGCCAGCAGCCGTGGACTTGAATACGAGCAGTACTTC	CASSRGLEYEQYF
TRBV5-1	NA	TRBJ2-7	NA	TGCGCCAGCAGCTTTTCAGTTGCCGTTGGCCCCTACGAGCAGTACTTC	CASSFSVAVGPYEQYF
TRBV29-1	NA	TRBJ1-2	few	TGCACCACCTTGGGGGGCACGCTTAACTATGGCTACACCTTC	CTTLGGTLNYGYTF
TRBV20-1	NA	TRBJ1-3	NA	TGCAGTGCTAGATCCGGGAGAGGAGGAAACACCATATATTTT	CSARSGRGGNTIYF
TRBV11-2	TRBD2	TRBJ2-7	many	TGTGCCAGCAGCTTAGCCGGAATAGCGGGAGGTTACGAGCAGTACTTC	CASSLAGIAGGYEQYF
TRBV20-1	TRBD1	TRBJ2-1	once	TGCAGTGCTAGAGACCTTGGACAGGGGGAATTAGCAGACCACAATGAGCAGTTCTTC	CSARDLGQGELADHNEQFF
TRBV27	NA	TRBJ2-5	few	TGTGCCAGCAGTTTATCCCCTTACAAGACCCAGTACTTC	CASSLSPYKTQYF
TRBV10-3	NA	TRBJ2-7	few	TGTGCCATCAGTGCAGGCTCGCCCTACGAGCAGTACTTC	CAISAGSPYEQYF
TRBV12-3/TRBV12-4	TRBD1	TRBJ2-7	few	TGTGCCAGCACCCGGGACAGCCTCTACGAGCAGTACTTC	CASTRDSLYEQYF
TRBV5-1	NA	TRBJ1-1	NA	TGCGCCAGCAGCTTGGTTTCCGGGGCCGGGACTGAAGCTTTCTTT	CASSLVSGAGTEAFF
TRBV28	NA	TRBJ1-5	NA	TGTGCCAGCAGTTGGGCCCGGACAGCGAATCAGCCCCAGCATTTT	CASSWARTANQPQHF
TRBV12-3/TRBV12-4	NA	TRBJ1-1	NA	TGTGCCAGCAGTACAGGGTTCGACGAAGCTTTCTTT	CASSTGFDEAFF
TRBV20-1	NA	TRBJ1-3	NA	TGCAGTGCTAGAAGGGGCTCTGGAAACACCATATATTTT	CSARRGSGNTIYF
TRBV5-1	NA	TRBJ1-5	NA	TGCGCCAGCAGCTTGGTACCGGGACTTAGCAATCAGCCCCAGCATTTT	CASSLVPGLSNQPQHF
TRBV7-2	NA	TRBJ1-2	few	TGTGCCAGCAGCTTAGAACTGTATGGCTACACCTTC	CASSLELYGYTF
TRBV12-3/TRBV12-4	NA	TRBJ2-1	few	TGTGCCAGCAGGGCCAGCGGTGATGAGCAGTTCTTC	CASRASGDEQFF
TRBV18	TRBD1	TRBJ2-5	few	TGTGCCAGCTCACCGATCCGGGACAGGGGCTCGCAAGAGACCCAGTACTTC	CASSPIRDRGSQETQYF
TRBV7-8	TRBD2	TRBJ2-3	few	TGTGCCAGCAGCTCCAGGACTAGCGGGAGCTTGCGCACAGATACGCAGTATTTT	CASSSRTSGSLRTDTQYF
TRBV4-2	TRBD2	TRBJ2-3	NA	TGTGCCAGCAGCCTTAGCGGGGGGCTCACAGATACGCAGTATTTT	CASSLSGGLTDTQYF
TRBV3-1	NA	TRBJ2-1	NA	TGTGCCAGCAGCCGAAACGGGGGTAATGAGCAGTTCTTC	CASSRNGGNEQFF
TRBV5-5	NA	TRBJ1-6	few	TGTGCCAGCAGCCCTCCGGGACACTATAATTCACCCCTCCACTTT	CASSPPGHYNSPLHF
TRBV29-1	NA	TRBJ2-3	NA	TGCAGCGTGAGGGGGGGCGCGACAGATACGCAGTATTTT	CSVRGGATDTQYF
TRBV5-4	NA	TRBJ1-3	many	TGTGCCAGCAGCAAGGGCCAAACCCTTGGAAACACCATATATTTT	CASSKGQTLGNTIYF
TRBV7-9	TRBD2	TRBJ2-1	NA	TGTGCCAGCAGCTCCGGGGGGGAGCAGTTCTTC	CASSSGGEQFF
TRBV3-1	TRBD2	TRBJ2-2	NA	TGTGCCAGCAGCCCACTAGCGGGGGGGGCTGGGGAGCTGTTTTTT	CASSPLAGGAGELFF
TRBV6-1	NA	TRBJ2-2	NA	TGTGCCAGCAGCCCCAGTGGGTACACCGGGGAGCTGTTTTTT	CASSPSGYTGELFF
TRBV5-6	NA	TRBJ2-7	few	TGTGCCAGCGCCACAGGGGGGGGAGGGCTCGAGCAGTACTTC	CASATGGGGLEQYF
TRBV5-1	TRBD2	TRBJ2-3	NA	TGCGCCAGCAGCTCTGGACTAGCGCCTAGCACAGATACGCAGTATTTT	CASSSGLAPSTDTQYF
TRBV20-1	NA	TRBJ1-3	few	TGCGGGGGAGGATCTGGAAACACCATATATTTT	CGGGSGNTIYF
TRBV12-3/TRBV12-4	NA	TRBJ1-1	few	TGTGCCAGCAGCCCCTCCCCGGGTAGGGGCCCTGAAGCTTTCTTT	CASSPSPGRGPEAFF
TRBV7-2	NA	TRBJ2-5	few	TGTGCCAGCAGCTGGTCGAGAGAGACCCAGTACTTC	CASSWSRETQYF
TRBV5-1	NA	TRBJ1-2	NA	TGCGCCAGCAGCTTGGCTGGGCGGAGTGGCTACACCTTC	CASSLAGRSGYTF
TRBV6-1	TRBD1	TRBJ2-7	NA	TGTGCCAGCAGTACAGGGGACAGAACCTACGAGCAGTACTTC	CASSTGDRTYEQYF
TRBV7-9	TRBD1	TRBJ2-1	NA	TGTGCCAGCAGCTTATTACCGGGACAGGGGACCAATGAGCAGTTCTTC	CASSLLPGQGTNEQFF
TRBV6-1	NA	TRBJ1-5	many	TGTGCCAGCAACGGTCAGCCCCAGCATTTT	CASNGQPQHF
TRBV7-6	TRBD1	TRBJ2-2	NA	TGTGCCAGCAGGTTAGGGGAAGCCGGGACAGGATACACCGGGGAGCTGTTTTTT	CASRLGEAGTGYTGELFF
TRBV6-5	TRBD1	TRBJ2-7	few	TGTGCCAGCAGTTCCGACAGGGCTAGCGAGCAGTACTTC	CASSSDRASEQYF
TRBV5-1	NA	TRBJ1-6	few	TGCGCCAGTAGTGAGATTCAGGGAAATAATTCACCCCTCCACTTT	CASSEIQGNNSPLHF
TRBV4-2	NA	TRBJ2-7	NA	TGTGCCAGCAGCCAAGGTGTGGGGGCCTACGAGCAGTACTTC	CASSQGVGAYEQYF
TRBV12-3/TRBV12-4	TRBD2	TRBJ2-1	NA	TGTGCCATCAGTTTAGGGGGACTAGCGGGAGTTTCCTACAATGAGCAGTTCTTC	CAISLGGLAGVSYNEQFF
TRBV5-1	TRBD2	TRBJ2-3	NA	TGCGCCAGCAGCGCGGGGGCAAGCGGGAGCCTGGGGGGGACGCAGTATTTT	CASSAGASGSLGGTQYF
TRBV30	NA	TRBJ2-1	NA	TGTGCCTGGAGTAACAGGTGGGATGAGCAGTTCTTC	CAWSNRWDEQFF
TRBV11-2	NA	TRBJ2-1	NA	TGTGCCAGCAGCTTAGATCTTGGGGCCTACAATGAGCAGTTCTTC	CASSLDLGAYNEQFF
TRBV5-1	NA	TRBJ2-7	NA	TGCGCCAGCAGCTTGGGACGGAGCTCCTACAAGCAGTACTTC	CASSLGRSSYKQYF
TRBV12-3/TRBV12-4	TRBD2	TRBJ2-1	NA	TGTGCCAGCAGTTTTGGCGGGGGGACGTACAATGAGCAGTTCTTC	CASSFGGGTYNEQFF
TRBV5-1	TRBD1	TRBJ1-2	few	TGCGCCAGCAGCTTGGAGGGACAGGGGAGCTATGGCTACACCTTC	CASSLEGQGSYGYTF
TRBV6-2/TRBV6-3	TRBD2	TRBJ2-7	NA	TGTGCCAGCAGAATCACTAGCGGACCCTACGAGCAGTACTTC	CASRITSGPYEQYF
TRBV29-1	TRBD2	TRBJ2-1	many	TGCAGCGTTGGAGGCGAACTAGCGGGAGATAGTAATGAGCAGTTCTTC	CSVGGELAGDSNEQFF
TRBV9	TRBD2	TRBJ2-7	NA	TGTGCCAGCAGCCCCGGGGGGCTAGCGGGAGTCGAGCAGTACTTC	CASSPGGLAGVEQYF
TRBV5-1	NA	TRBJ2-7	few	TGCGCCAGCAGCTCACGTGACAGAACCTACGAGCAGTACTTC	CASSSRDRTYEQYF